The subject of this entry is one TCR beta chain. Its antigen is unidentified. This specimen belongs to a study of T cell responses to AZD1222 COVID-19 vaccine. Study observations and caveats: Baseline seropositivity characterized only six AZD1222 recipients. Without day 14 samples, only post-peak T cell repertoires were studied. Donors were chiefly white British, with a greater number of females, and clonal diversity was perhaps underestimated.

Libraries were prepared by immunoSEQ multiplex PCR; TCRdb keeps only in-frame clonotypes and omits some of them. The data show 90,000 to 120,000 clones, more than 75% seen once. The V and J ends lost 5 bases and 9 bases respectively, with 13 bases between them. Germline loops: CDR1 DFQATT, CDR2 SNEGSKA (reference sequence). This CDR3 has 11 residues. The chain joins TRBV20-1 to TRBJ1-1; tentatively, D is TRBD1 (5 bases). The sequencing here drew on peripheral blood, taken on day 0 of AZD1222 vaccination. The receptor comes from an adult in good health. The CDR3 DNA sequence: TGCAGTGCTTACGACAGAAATCAAGCTTTCTTT. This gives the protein CSAYDRNQAFF.